The source of this T cell receptor beta chain is a study of cytomegalovirus exposure and HLA in healthy donors. Overall study findings and caveats: The authors excluded some V segments, including TRBV6-2 and TRBV6-3, as indistinguishable.

This clone has only one observation. The antigen is unknown. Unrecorded immune exposure was likely among donors, who were nominally healthy when sampled. It was with 60 Vbeta and 13 Jbeta primers that the PCR ran. Sequenced by immunoSEQ multiplex PCR; TCRdb stores in-frame clones only, minus some. The profile shows nearly 95,000 clones, approximately 79% of them singletons. Looked up from germline, CDR1 is LNHDA and CDR2 is SQIVND (reference sequence). V gave up 5 bases and J gave up 4 bases, with 9 bases separating them. This CDR3 is built from 13 residues. The sequence came from a woman aged 40 to 55 in good health and CMV-seronegative. This chain links TRBV19 with TRBJ1-3; TRBD1 might be the D (6 bases). Input material: PBMCs. CDR3 loop: CASSATGGNTIYF. The CDR3 nucleotides read TGTGCCAGTAGTGCCACAGGGGGAAACACCATATATTTT.